Each of the 20 T cell receptor beta chains below was sequenced from the same sample in a study of blood T cells in healthy people across ages (dated by TCRdb to about 2015). The library was made by 5' RACE. Sequenced on an Illumina HiSeq 2500. The second PCR ran for about 6 to 11 cycles and used a J-beta primer mix along with a sample-barcoded 5' primer. TCRdb reran the public reads through fastp at Q25 and MiXCR, keeping productive beta chains. One record per CDR3 amino acid sequence lists the most common genes and DNA. In this sample the table shows roughly 1.6 million distinct CDR3 sequences, 34% of which occur a single time. In total, the top ten clones hold about 10% of the sample. The source material was blood. The receptor set was obtained from a woman younger than 45 in good health.

This clonotype was observed a few times. This chain connects TRBV6-5 to TRBJ2-7; D possibly corresponds to TRBD2 (5 bases). The CDR3 sequence is 16 residues long. Trimming stripped 7 bases from V and 5 bases from J, with 24 bases between. Germline V gene data show CDR1 as MNHEY and CDR2 as SVGAGI. The CDR3 sequence: CASIYSRVQTFDEQYF. CDR3 DNA sequence: TGTGCCAGCATTTATTCGAGGGTACAGACTTTTGACGAGCAGTACTTC.

In its sample, this clonotype was seen a few times. V is TRBV4-1 and J is TRBJ1-1; 7 bases align to TRBD1. V dropped 0 bases and J dropped 12; count of bases not matched to a gene: 7. The CDR3 spans 13 residues. Germline V lookup: CDR1 MGHRA, CDR2 YSYEKL. CDR3 protein: CASSQDADRASFF. The CDR3 nucleotides read TGCGCCAGCAGCCAAGATGCCGACAGGGCCTCTTTCTTT.

The chain has TRBV10-3 and TRBJ2-7; TRBD2 is a possible D gene (6 bases). Between the trimmed V and J ends, which lost 3 bases and 0 bases, there was a span of 9 bases. The CDR3 is 14 residues long. CDR1 is ENHRY and CDR2 is SYGVKD in the germline V gene. The CDR3 region has the DNA TGTGCCATCAGTGATACTAGCAGCTCCTACGAGCAGTACTTC. Translated: CAISDTSSSYEQYF.

The chain couples TRBV6-1 to TRBJ1-5; TRBD1 agrees at 7 bases. Losses at the gene ends were 6 bases for V and 0 bases for J; bases not matched to a gene: 11. The germline V gene encodes CDR1 MNHNS and CDR2 SASEGT. The CDR3 is 17 residues long. In DNA form, the CDR3 reads TGTGCCAGCAGCACAACCGACAGGGCATATAGCAATCAGCCCCAGCATTTT. Translated, it gives CASSTTDRAYSNQPQHF.

The CDR3 DNA sequence: TGCAGCGTTGGGGACAGAAATAATTCACCCCTCCACTTT. It translates to CSVGDRNNSPLHF. The chain has TRBV29-1 and TRBJ1-6, with TRBD1 identical over 7 bases. V shed 4 bases and J 5 bases; nucleotides not matched to a gene: 2. Germline V gene sequence: CDR1 SQVTM, CDR2 ANQGSEA. There are 13 residues in the CDR3.

This clonotype was picked up one time. This rearrangement joins TRBV5-1 to TRBJ2-1, with D uncertain. V lost 0 bases to trimming and J lost 5 bases, with 9 bases between them. Germline CDR1 reads SGHRS; CDR2 reads YFSETQ. This CDR3 is built from 14 residues. The CDR3 bases are TGCGCCAGCAGCTTGGAGCTGCGAAACAATGAGCAGTTCTTC. It codes for CASSLELRNNEQFF.

This clonotype was seen more than once but under ten times. The chain is built from TRBV20-1 and TRBJ2-7; D perhaps matches TRBD2 (5 bases). The CDR3 runs 13 residues. Trimming stripped 3 bases from V and 0 bases from J, with 9 bases between. CDR1 is DFQATT and CDR2 is SNEGSKA in the germline V gene (reference sequence). The CDR3 loop reads CSASNRDSYEQYF. In nucleotides, the CDR3 is TGCAGTGCTAGCAACCGGGACTCCTACGAGCAGTACTTC.

This clonotype was recorded many times. The chain combines TRBV15 with TRBJ2-5; D is undetermined. This CDR3 is 11 amino acids long. Germline V CDR1 and CDR2: LNHNV, YYDKDF (reference sequence). The ends were cut back, 4 bases at V and 7 bases at J, with 7 bases in the middle. The CDR3 DNA reads as TGTGCCACCAGCAACGACTGGACCCAGTACTTC. The encoded protein is CATSNDWTQYF.

The chain joins TRBV28 to TRBJ1-6; TRBD1 might be the D (5 bases). V dropped 4 bases and J dropped 8 bases, with 15 bases sitting between them. The V gene's germline CDR1 is MDHEN and CDR2 SYDVKM. The CDR3 has 15 amino acids. The CDR3 sequence is CASSSGAGRDSPLHF. The CDR3 bases are TGTGCCAGCAGTTCTGGGGCAGGGAGGGATTCACCCCTCCACTTT.

This clonotype was seen a few times. The V gene is TRBV3-1, the J gene TRBJ1-4; no definite D call. The V gene's germline CDR1 is LGHDT and CDR2 YNNKEL (reference sequence). Trimming pared 1 base from V and 4 bases from J, leaving 7 bases between. The CDR3 totals 14 residues. The DNA for the CDR3 is TGTGCCAGCAGCCAAGGGCTCGGTAATGAAAAACTGTTTTTT. This translates into CASSQGLGNEKLFF.

The table lists this clonotype with a few counts. The chain has TRBV7-8 and TRBJ2-7; D is undetermined. The CDR3 is made up of 16 amino acids. Per germline, CDR1 SGHVS and CDR2 FQNEAQ. Trimming left V 1 base short and J 2 bases short, with 15 bases between. CDR3 sequence: CASSLGYSGKTYEQYF. The CDR3, as DNA: TGTGCCAGCAGCTTAGGATATAGTGGCAAAACCTACGAGCAGTACTTC.

The chain joins TRBV28 to TRBJ1-2; TRBD1 aligns across 7 bases. Trimming cost V 6 bases and J 3 bases; bases outside gene matches: 4. The germline gives CDR1 MDHEN, CDR2 SYDVKM. The CDR3 sequence is 13 residues long. CDR3 residues: CASRSGQDYGYTF. In DNA form, the CDR3 reads TGTGCCAGCAGATCCGGACAGGACTATGGCTACACCTTC.

The V gene is TRBV7-2, the J gene TRBJ2-1, with 7 positions matching TRBD2. Germline-derived CDR1 and CDR2 are SGHTA and FQGNSA. Trimming removed 4 bases from V and 5 bases from J; junction bases left unmatched: 11. This CDR3 is built from 16 residues. The CDR3, as DNA: TGTGCCAGCAGCTCAAGAGGTCTAGCGGTCGACAATGAGCAGTTCTTC. It yields the protein CASSSRGLAVDNEQFF.

This clonotype has just a few counts. The chain carries TRBV20-1 and TRBJ2-5; TRBD2 matches 9 bases. This CDR3 contains 16 residues. Germline lookup yields CDR1 DFQATT and CDR2 SNEGSKA (reference sequence). The J segment lost 5 bases and the V segment lost 1 base, leaving 11 bases of the junction unmatched. The CDR3 DNA is TGCAGTGCTAGAGGCCCGACTAGCGGTGACGGCGAGACCCAGTACTTC. Its protein product is CSARGPTSGDGETQYF.

In its sample, this clonotype was seen many times. The chain recombines TRBV9 with TRBJ2-5; D is unresolved. V lost 0 bases and J 4 bases, leaving 4 bases between the germline ends. Germline-derived CDR1 and CDR2 are SGDLS and YYNGEE. This CDR3 comprises 12 residues. CDR3 in DNA: TGTGCCAGCAGCGTAGATTTAGAGACCCAGTACTTC. Its translation: CASSVDLETQYF. The entire variable domain, with the rest obtained from reference TRBV9 and TRBJ2-5, is as follows: DSGVTQTPKHLITATGQRVTLRCSPRSGDLSVYWYQQSLDQGLQFLIQYYNGEERAKGNILERFSAQQFPDLHSELNLSSLELGDSALYFCASSVDLETQYFGPGTRLLVL.

The chain is built from TRBV7-3 and TRBJ1-2; D perhaps matches TRBD1 (5 bases). Germline lookup yields CDR1 SGHTA and CDR2 FQGTGA. V was clipped by 0 bases and J by 5 bases, with 13 bases between them. The length of the CDR3 is 15 residues. The CDR3 sequence: CASSLTGRGGYGYTF. CDR3 coding DNA: TGTGCCAGCAGCTTAACGGGCCGGGGGGGATATGGCTACACCTTC.

This sequence joins TRBV7-2 and TRBJ2-1; possibly TRBD1 for D (6 bases). V was clipped by 2 bases and J by 8 bases, with 19 bases between them. Germline V gene lookup returns CDR1 SGHTA and CDR2 FQGNSA. This CDR3 comprises 16 residues. In nucleotides, the CDR3 is TGTGCCAGCAGCTTAAGTCAGACAGGTCTATCGGATGAGCAGTTCTTC. This sequence encodes CASSLSQTGLSDEQFF.

The CDR3 here is CASSRHGRDTDTQYF. CDR3 sequence (DNA): TGTGCCAGCAGCCGCCACGGGCGGGATACAGATACGCAGTATTTT. This chain connects TRBV3-1 to TRBJ2-3, with D tentatively TRBD2 (6 bases). The V gene's germline CDR1 is LGHDT and CDR2 YNNKEL (reference sequence). V gave up 4 bases and J gave up 3 bases, with 14 bases separating them. CDR3 length equals 15 residues.

This clonotype was observed a few times. V and J are TRBV2 and TRBJ2-1; the D gene is possibly TRBD2 (5 bases). V dropped 2 bases and J dropped 3 bases, with 11 bases sitting between them. The CDR3 contains 15 residues. The germline CDR1 and CDR2 sequences are SNHLY and FYNNEI. The CDR3 coding sequence is TGTGCCAGCAGTGAACTCAGCGGCCACTACAATGAGCAGTTCTTC. This translates into CASSELSGHYNEQFF.

The table lists this clonotype with a count of one. V and J are TRBV6-2 or TRBV6-3 and TRBJ2-1; 10 bases are shared with TRBD2. V lost 2 bases, J lost 6 bases, and 10 bases stayed unmatched. The CDR3 runs 17 residues. CDR1 and CDR2 from the germline V gene are MNHEY and SVGEGT. The CDR3 DNA is TGTGCCAGCAGTTACGCTCCCCTAGCGGGAGATTCCAATGAGCAGTTCTTC. Translation: CASSYAPLAGDSNEQFF.